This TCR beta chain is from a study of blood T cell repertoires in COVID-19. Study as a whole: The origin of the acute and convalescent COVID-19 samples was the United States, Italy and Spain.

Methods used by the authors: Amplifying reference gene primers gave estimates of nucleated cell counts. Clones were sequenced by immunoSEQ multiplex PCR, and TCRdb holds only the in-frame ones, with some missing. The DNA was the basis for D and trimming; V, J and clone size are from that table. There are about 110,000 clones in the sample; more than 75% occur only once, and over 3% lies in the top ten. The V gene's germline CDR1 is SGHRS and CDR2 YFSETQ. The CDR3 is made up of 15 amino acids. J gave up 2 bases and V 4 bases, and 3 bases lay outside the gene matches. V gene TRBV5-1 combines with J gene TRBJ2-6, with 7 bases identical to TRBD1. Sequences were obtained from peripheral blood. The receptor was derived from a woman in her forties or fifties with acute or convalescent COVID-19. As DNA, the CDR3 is TGCGCCAGCAGCCGAACAGGGGCTGGGGCCAACGTCCTGACTTTC. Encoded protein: CASSRTGAGANVLTF.